The rows below give T cell receptor beta chains drawn from one sample of a study of a mutant IDH1 vaccine in newly diagnosed glioma. The repertoire was sequenced with immunoSEQ multiplex PCR; TCRdb's copy has only in-frame clones and lacks some. Here the sample spans about 38,000 clones, just under 80% being singletons. Specimen: PBMCs, collected from a glioma patient treated with radiotherapy, temozolomide or both. The origin of the receptors is a man aged 40-49 years with glioma. Some clones in this sample may be carry-over from other donors' samples. Both conserved end residues are part of each CDR3. A D gene is named only where the DNA matches it firmly. The listing skips clone size in some rows; elsewhere it reads once, few, many or a size class.

TRBD2	TRBV11-1	TRBJ2-3	NA	TGTGCCAGCAGCTTTCCGACTAGCGGGGGGGACACAGATACGCAGTATTTT	CASSFPTSGGDTDTQYF
NA	TRBV5-1	TRBJ1-1	NA	TGCGCCAGCAGCCCGTGGGACGGAATGAACACTGAAGCCTTCTTT	CASSPWDGMNTEAFF
NA	TRBV11-2	TRBJ1-6	NA	TGTGCCAGCTCCCCTCAAGTCCCCCCTTCACCCCTCCACTTT	CASSPQVPPSPLHF
NA	TRBV7-8	TRBJ2-7	NA	TGTGCCAGCAGCTTGGGCCCGGGAGCCTACGAGCAGTACTTC	CASSLGPGAYEQYF
NA	TRBV2	TRBJ1-1	NA	TGTGCCAGCAGGGGTGGGGCCGCGAACACTGAAGCTTTCTTT	CASRGGAANTEAFF
NA	TRBV5-8	TRBJ2-1	few	TGTGCCAGCAGCTTGGGCGGCTCAAGGCGGTTCTTC	CASSLGGSRRFF
TRBD1	TRBV5-4	TRBJ2-7	NA	TGTGCCAGCAGCCTGGACAGGGGTGCGTACTACGAGCAGTACTTC	CASSLDRGAYYEQYF
NA	TRBV7-9	TRBJ2-5	NA	TGTGCCAGCAGCTTTCCGGATCCCCAAGAGACCCAGTACTTC	CASSFPDPQETQYF
TRBD1	TRBV29-1	TRBJ1-1	NA	TGCAGCGTTGCGGGACAGGGCGTTATAGCTTTCTTT	CSVAGQGVIAFF
NA	TRBV7-2	TRBJ1-2	NA	TGTGCCAGCAGCTTAGACTGGGCCAGGTCCTATGGCTACACCTTC	CASSLDWARSYGYTF
NA	TRBV27	TRBJ2-6	NA	TGTGCCAGCAAAAACAGGGCTGGGGCCAACGTCCTGACTTTC	CASKNRAGANVLTF
NA	TRBV6-5	TRBJ2-3	once	TGTGCCAGCGCGAGCACAGATACGCAGTATTTT	CASASTDTQYF
TRBD1	TRBV10-2	TRBJ1-6	NA	TGCGCCAGCAGTGAATCTGGGACAGGGTTTTCACCCCTCCACTTT	CASSESGTGFSPLHF
NA	TRBV7-7	TRBJ1-1	NA	TGTGCTAGCAGCCCACTCATGACCACTGAAGCTTTCTTT	CASSPLMTTEAFF
NA	TRBV7-9	TRBJ1-2	once	TGTGCCAGCAGCTTAGCGCGAGTAGGGATCTATGGCTACACCTTC	CASSLARVGIYGYTF
TRBD1	TRBV5-6	TRBJ2-5	NA	TGTGCCAGCAGATTGGGACAGGGAGGACCAGAGACCCAGTACTTC	CASRLGQGGPETQYF
NA	TRBV7-9	TRBJ2-1	NA	TGTGCCAGCAGCTCCACGAGTGAGGTCCATGAGCAGTTCTTC	CASSSTSEVHEQFF
NA	TRBV27	TRBJ2-7	NA	TGTGCCACCCGAGGGGGGATAGGGTACGAGCAGTACTTC	CATRGGIGYEQYF
NA	TRBV30	TRBJ1-1	NA	TGTGCCTGGAGTGTAGCCATGGAAGCTTTCTTT	CAWSVAMEAFF
TRBD1	TRBV7-9	TRBJ1-1	NA	TGTGCCAGCAGCTTAGCGTTGGGGACAGGGGGCTTCACTGAAGCTTTCTTT	CASSLALGTGGFTEAFF
NA	TRBV6-1	TRBJ2-7	NA	TGTGCCAGCAGTGTGTACGGGACACCCACCTACGAGCAGTACTTC	CASSVYGTPTYEQYF
TRBD2	TRBV29-1	TRBJ2-1	NA	TGCAGCGTTGAAACTAGCGGGGGGGGTGAGCAGTTCTTC	CSVETSGGGEQFF
NA	TRBV9	TRBJ1-6	NA	TGTGCCAGCAGCGTAGAGCAGGGGAATAATTCACCCCTCCACTTT	CASSVEQGNNSPLHF
NA	TRBV30	TRBJ1-2	few	TGTGCCTGGAGTGCCGACAGGCTCTATGGCTACACCTTC	CAWSADRLYGYTF
NA	TRBV6-5	TRBJ1-2	few	TGTGCCAGCAGAGACAGTGCTAACTATGGCTACACCTTC	CASRDSANYGYTF
NA	TRBV15	TRBJ1-1	few	TGTGCCACCAGCAGAGATCGTGAAGGGGGAGACACTGGAGCTTTCTTT	CATSRDREGGDTGAFF
NA	TRBV5-4	TRBJ1-1	NA	TGTGCCAGCAGCGACTTGACAGAGGCTTTCTTT	CASSDLTEAFF
TRBD2	TRBV7-2	TRBJ2-5	NA	TGTGCCAGCAACCTCGGGCTAGCGGGGGTTGAGACCCAGTACTTC	CASNLGLAGVETQYF
NA	TRBV7-7	TRBJ1-5	once	TGTGCCAGCAGCTTAGATCCGGATCAGCCCCAGCATTTT	CASSLDPDQPQHF
NA	TRBV5-4	TRBJ2-7	NA	TGTGCCAGCAGCCGGGACCCCGATCGTACCTACGAGCAGTACTTC	CASSRDPDRTYEQYF
TRBD2	TRBV6-1	TRBJ2-4	NA	TGTGCCAGCAGTGACGGACTAGCGCCTCTAGCCAAAAACATTCAGTACTTC	CASSDGLAPLAKNIQYF
TRBD1	TRBV27	TRBJ1-5	NA	TGTGCCACCCGGACAGGGCCATACAATCAGCCCCAGCATTTT	CATRTGPYNQPQHF
TRBD1	TRBV7-8	TRBJ1-1	NA	TGTGCCAGCAGCGTACTCAGGGGGCGCGACACTGAAGCTTTCTTT	CASSVLRGRDTEAFF
TRBD2	TRBV27	TRBJ2-1	NA	TGTGCCAGCAGTCCCTTAAGGACTAGCGGGGGGGCGTCCCCAGACAATGAGCAGTTCTTC	CASSPLRTSGGASPDNEQFF
NA	TRBV6-5	TRBJ1-1	NA	TGTGCCAGCAGTTACTCTGGAGGGGCGCTGAACACTGAAGCTTTCTTT	CASSYSGGALNTEAFF
NA	TRBV20-1	TRBJ1-2	NA	TGCAGTGCTAATGCTAACTATGGCTACACCTTC	CSANANYGYTF
NA	TRBV2	TRBJ1-2	NA	TGTGCCAGCAGTGAGAAGAACTATGGCTACACCTTC	CASSEKNYGYTF
NA	TRBV7-9	TRBJ1-5	NA	TGTGCCAGCAGCTTAACGGGGGTTAGCAATCAGCCCCAGCATTTT	CASSLTGVSNQPQHF
TRBD1	TRBV5-1	TRBJ1-1	NA	TGCGCCAGCAGCCCTGACAGGGGAACGTTGTTCACTGAAGCTTTCTTT	CASSPDRGTLFTEAFF
NA	TRBV19	TRBJ2-2	NA	TGTGCCAGTAGTATGAGAACCGGGGAGCTGTTTTTT	CASSMRTGELFF
TRBD1	TRBV7-2	TRBJ1-2	NA	TGTGCCAGCAGCATGGGACAGGGTAGGAGCTACACCTTC	CASSMGQGRSYTF
TRBD2	TRBV2	TRBJ2-1	NA	TGTGCCAGCAGGGGACTAAGCGGGGGTTACAATGAGCAGTTCTTC	CASRGLSGGYNEQFF
NA	TRBV30	TRBJ1-2	NA	TGTGCCTGGAGTGTTGACCCGCGGGGGAACTATGGCTACACCTTC	CAWSVDPRGNYGYTF
TRBD1	TRBV29-1	TRBJ1-1	NA	TGCAGCGCCACAGGGGGCGGGAACACTGAAGCTTTCTTT	CSATGGGNTEAFF
NA	TRBV6-5	TRBJ1-4	NA	TGTGCCAGCAAGTCCGGGACAAGGATCGAAAAACTGTTTTTT	CASKSGTRIEKLFF
TRBD1	TRBV6-1	TRBJ1-1	medium-sized	TGTGCCAGCAGCTTCTTGGACAGGGAGGTTTCTGAAGCTTTCTTT	CASSFLDREVSEAFF
TRBD1	TRBV6-5	TRBJ1-1	few	TGTGCCAGCAGTCACACTGGGACAGCCTTCACTGAAGCTTTCTTT	CASSHTGTAFTEAFF
NA	TRBV19	TRBJ1-1	NA	TGTGCCAGTAGCCGAGCGGGGGCTCAGAACACTGAAGCTTTCTTT	CASSRAGAQNTEAFF
TRBD2	TRBV5-1	TRBJ2-3	NA	TGCGCCAGCAGTCCGGGCGGGGGGGAAACAGATACGCAGTATTTT	CASSPGGGETDTQYF
TRBD2	TRBV4-1	TRBJ2-7	once	TGCGCCAGCAGCCGTGTAGCGGGGGCCTACGAGCAGTACTTC	CASSRVAGAYEQYF
TRBD1	TRBV11-2	TRBJ1-2	few	TGTGCCAGCAGTTATTTCCGGGACAGGGAATATGGCTACACCTTC	CASSYFRDREYGYTF
NA	TRBV7-9	TRBJ2-4	NA	TGTGCCAGCAGCTTAGGGGCGCCACTAGCCAAAAACATTCAGTACTTC	CASSLGAPLAKNIQYF
TRBD2	TRBV9	TRBJ2-3	NA	TGTGCCAGCAGCACAGCGGGGGGGAGCACAGATACGCAGTATTTT	CASSTAGGSTDTQYF